The 26 T cell receptor beta chains below were found in one sample sequenced in a study of cytomegalovirus exposure and HLA in healthy donors. Only in-frame clones appear in the TCRdb table, and some are missing; sequencing was by immunoSEQ multiplex PCR. The sample holds more than 300,000 clones; 86% are singletons and the top ten take around 0.84%. The sequenced material came from PBMCs. The source is a young woman in good health and CMV-seronegative.

This clone occurred many times. This sequence joins TRBV27 and TRBJ2-3; TRBD2 might be the D (5 bases). The CDR3 contains 18 residues. From germline, CDR1 is MNHEY and CDR2 SMNVEV (reference sequence). V lost 2 bases and J lost 3, with 21 bases in between. CDR3 in DNA: TGTGCCAGCAGTTTAGAGGGCGGACCCTCTGGGGAGACAGATACGCAGTATTTT. It translates to CASSLEGGPSGETDTQYF.

This chain connects TRBV29-1 to TRBJ2-7, with 10 nucleotides matching TRBD2. This CDR3 is 15 amino acids long. Trimming removed 4 bases from V and 3 bases from J; junction bases left unmatched: 9. CDR1 is SQVTM, CDR2 ANQGSEA, per germline. The CDR3 nucleotides read TGCAGCGTTGTCCCCGCCCGGACTAGCGGCTACGAGCAGTACTTC. It translates to CSVVPARTSGYEQYF.

The V and J genes are TRBV15 and TRBJ2-7; 7 bases are shared with TRBD2. Trimming took 0 bases from V and 1 from J; bases not matched to a gene: 3. The length of the CDR3 is 15 residues. CDR1 is LNHNV and CDR2 is YYDKDF in the germline V gene (reference sequence). CDR3 sequence: CATSRDRGESYEQYF. As DNA, the CDR3 is TGTGCCACCAGCAGAGATCGGGGGGAGTCCTACGAGCAGTACTTC.

The chain joins TRBV29-1 to TRBJ2-7, with D unclear. Germline CDR1 reads SQVTM; CDR2 reads ANQGSEA. The CDR3 contains 14 residues. V was clipped by 1 base and J by 4 bases, with 14 bases between them. The CDR3 DNA reads as TGCAGCGTTGAAGGGCCGCCTCCGATTTACGAGCAGTACTTC. It codes for CSVEGPPPIYEQYF.

The genes are TRBV5-1 and TRBJ2-1, with D unresolved. Germline V gives CDR1 SGHRS, CDR2 YFSETQ. V lost 0 bases and J 0 bases, leaving 13 bases between the germline ends. CDR3 length equals 17 residues. CDR3 amino acids: CASSLANGLSSYNEQFF. As DNA, the CDR3 is TGCGCCAGCAGCTTGGCGAACGGGTTGAGCTCCTACAATGAGCAGTTCTTC.

This rearrangement joins TRBV14 to TRBJ2-2; 10 bases match TRBD1. The CDR3 contains 15 residues. Per the germline V gene, CDR1 is SGHDN and CDR2 is FVKESK. With 4 bases clipped from V and 7 bases from J, the junction kept 6 bases outside the gene matches. This CDR3 is CASSRRTGGIGELFF. DNA for the CDR3: TGTGCCAGCAGCCGCAGGACAGGGGGTATCGGGGAGCTGTTTTTT.

The genes are TRBV5-6 and TRBJ2-7, with D tentatively TRBD1 (5 bases). V was cut by 3 bases and J by 0 bases, with 16 bases left in between. This CDR3 region has 16 residues. The germline V gene has CDR1 SGHDT and CDR2 YYEEEE. This CDR3 is CASSSRGHLSSYEQYF. The CDR3 DNA reads TGTGCCAGCAGCTCGCGAGGACATTTAAGCTCCTACGAGCAGTACTTC.

The chain employs TRBV7-3 and TRBJ2-1; 11 bases line up with TRBD2. Looked up from germline, CDR1 is SGHTA and CDR2 is FQGTGA. V trimming: 2 bases; J trimming: 9 bases; junction bases outside the gene matches: 6. This CDR3 contains 15 residues. As DNA, the CDR3 is TGTGCCAGCAGCTTAGGTACTAGCGGGAGCCCTGAGCAGTTCTTC. Encoded protein: CASSLGTSGSPEQFF.

The V gene is TRBV14, the J gene TRBJ2-2; a possible D gene is TRBD2 (5 bases). There are 16 residues in the CDR3. CDR1 is SGHDN and CDR2 is FVKESK in the germline V gene. Trimming cost V 2 bases and J 0 bases, with 10 bases left between them. CDR3 region: CASSQLAFANTGELFF. In DNA form, the CDR3 reads TGTGCCAGCAGCCAACTAGCCTTCGCGAACACCGGGGAGCTGTTTTTT.

The chain is built from TRBV27 and TRBJ2-3, with TRBD1 as a possible D gene (6 bases). Trimming took off 2 bases at V and 6 bases at J, with 15 bases between the two ends. The CDR3 spans 15 residues. The V gene's germline CDR1 is MNHEY and CDR2 SMNVEV (reference sequence). In DNA form, the CDR3 reads TGTGCCAGCAGTTTAGGACAGAGCCGCCCCGATACGCAGTATTTT. Protein: CASSLGQSRPDTQYF.

The J gene is TRBJ2-1, the V gene TRBV7-8; 10 positions agree with TRBD2. J was trimmed by 4 bases and V by 2 bases; bases with no gene match: 5. Germline values: CDR1 SGHVS, CDR2 FQNEAQ. The CDR3 is made up of 16 amino acids. CDR3 region: CASSLTSGIGYNEQFF. DNA of the CDR3: TGTGCCAGCAGCTTAACTAGCGGGATTGGGTACAATGAGCAGTTCTTC.

The chain links TRBV7-3 to TRBJ2-7; D is unclear. With 2 bases removed from V and 5 bases from J, the gap between germline ends came to 13 bases. CDR3 length: 14 residues. The germline V gene has CDR1 SGHTA and CDR2 FQGTGA. The CDR3 sequence: CASSLGGVSDEQYF. The CDR3 DNA reads as TGTGCCAGCAGCTTAGGCGGCGTATCTGACGAGCAGTACTTC.

V gene TRBV28 combines with J gene TRBJ1-3; D is unresolved. Deletions cut 6 bases from V and 0 bases from J, with 9 bases between. Germline V CDR1 and CDR2: MDHEN, SYDVKM. The CDR3 consists of 14 residues. CDR3 in DNA: TGTGCCAGCAGGATAGGGAGCTCTGGAAACACCATATATTTT. Its translation is CASRIGSSGNTIYF.

The V gene is TRBV9, the J gene TRBJ2-3; 10 bases line up with TRBD2. CDR1 is SGDLS and CDR2 is YYNGEE in the germline V gene. The CDR3 has 15 residues. V was pared by 4 bases and J by 5 bases, with 7 bases of the junction left unmatched. This CDR3 reads CASSPGTSELDTQYF. The CDR3 region has the DNA TGTGCCAGCAGCCCCGGGACTAGCGAACTAGATACGCAGTATTTT. The full variable domain, with the rest looked up from reference TRBV9 and TRBJ2-3, is DSGVTQTPKHLITATGQRVTLRCSPRSGDLSVYWYQQSLDQGLQFLIQYYNGEERAKGNILERFSAQQFPDLHSELNLSSLELGDSALYFCASSPGTSELDTQYFGPGTRLTVL.

CDR3 sequence: CASSQAEGMGTYEQYF. The CDR3 DNA sequence: TGCGCCAGCAGCCAAGCAGAGGGAATGGGCACCTACGAGCAGTACTTC. The rearrangement uses TRBV4-3 and TRBJ2-7; possible D gene TRBD2, 5 bases. This CDR3 is built from 16 residues. Deletions cut 1 base from V and 2 bases from J, with 15 bases between. Germline CDR1 and CDR2: LGHNA and YSLEER.

The chain combines TRBV4-3 with TRBJ1-2, with 9 bases identical to TRBD1. The V gene end was trimmed by 1 base and the J gene end by 4 bases; junction bases not matched to a gene: 7. CDR3 length equals 16 residues. CDR1 and CDR2 from the germline V gene are LGHNA and YSLEER. The CDR3 nucleotides are TGCGCCAGCAGCCAAGGCCTTGTACAGGGGGCCTATGGCTACACCTTC. Amino acids: CASSQGLVQGAYGYTF.

This clone was counted only a few times. The gene calls are TRBV11-1 and TRBJ2-7, with 9 bases aligning to TRBD2. The V and J ends lost 5 bases and 7 bases, in that order; junction bases with no gene match: 9. The CDR3 contains 14 residues. The V gene's germline CDR1 is SGHAT and CDR2 FQDESV (reference sequence). The CDR3 sequence: CASSPSGVSGEQYF. Written as DNA, the CDR3 is TGTGCCAGCAGCCCTAGCGGGGTTTCGGGGGAGCAGTACTTC.

In DNA, the CDR3 is TGTGCCAGTAGTATCACACTCCCTACTAGACTAAATGAGCAGTTCTTC. It codes for CASSITLPTRLNEQFF. This rearrangement joins TRBV19 to TRBJ2-1, with D tentatively TRBD2 (5 bases). Per the germline V gene, CDR1 is LNHDA and CDR2 is SQIVND (reference sequence). This CDR3 is 16 amino acids long. V was pared by 3 bases and J by 7 bases, with 19 bases between.

The V call is TRBV18, the J call TRBJ1-1; TRBD1 matches at 11 bases. The CDR3 is made up of 14 amino acids. The V gene's germline CDR1 is KGHSH and CDR2 LQKENI. The ends lost 3 bases at V and 5 bases at J; junction bases unmatched: 2. CDR3 in DNA: TGTGCCAGCTCACCGGACAGGGGGCTGACTGAAGCTTTCTTT. This sequence encodes CASSPDRGLTEAFF. The complete variable domain, with remaining parts taken from reference TRBV18 and TRBJ1-1, reads NAGVMQNPRHLVRRRGQEARLRCSPMKGHSHVYWYRQLPEEGLKFMVYLQKENIIDESGMPKERFSAEFPKEGPSILRIQQVVRGDSAAYFCASSPDRGLTEAFFGQGTRLTVV.

The chain recombines TRBV4-1 with TRBJ1-4; a possible D gene is TRBD1 (6 bases). The CDR3 loop spans 18 amino acids. Trimming took 3 bases from V and 3 from J, leaving 20 bases between them. Per germline, CDR1 MGHRA and CDR2 YSYEKL. CDR3 in amino acids: CASSHNVGGQLANEKLFF. The CDR3 nucleotides are TGCGCCAGCAGCCACAACGTGGGGGGGCAGTTGGCTAATGAAAAACTGTTTTTT.

This sequence joins TRBV6-6 and TRBJ1-1; 8 bases are a match to TRBD1. J gave up 10 bases and V 5 bases, and 6 bases lay outside the gene matches. The germline V gene has CDR1 MNHNY and CDR2 SVGAGI (reference sequence). The CDR3 is made up of 12 amino acids. The CDR3 sequence is CASSQDRARAFF. CDR3 bases: TGTGCCAGCAGTCAGGACAGGGCCCGAGCTTTCTTT.

This chain connects TRBV18 to TRBJ1-5; 12 bases align to TRBD1. Germline CDR1 and CDR2: KGHSH and LQKENI. CDR3 size: 22 residues. J lost 4 bases, V lost 2 bases, and 21 bases had no gene match. The CDR3 spells CASSPFDGPGTGGEDGNQPQHF. For the CDR3, the DNA is TGTGCCAGCTCACCATTCGACGGCCCCGGGACAGGGGGCGAGGATGGGAATCAGCCCCAGCATTTT.

There are a few counts of this clone. The rearrangement uses TRBV9 and TRBJ2-2; D might be TRBD2 (6 bases). Per germline, CDR1 SGDLS and CDR2 YYNGEE. V was pared by 7 bases and J by 2 bases, with 15 bases between. The CDR3 covers 15 residues. The CDR3 sequence: CASGTGTFNTGELFF. Written as DNA, the CDR3 is TGTGCCAGCGGTACGGGGACTTTCAACACCGGGGAGCTGTTTTTT.

The chain joins TRBV11-2 to TRBJ1-2; D gene unclear. Per germline, CDR1 SGHAT and CDR2 FQNNGV. The CDR3 contains 12 residues. Trimming removed 1 base at V and 5 bases at J, with 5 bases between. The CDR3 loop reads CASSLVPYGYTF. CDR3 in DNA: TGTGCCAGCAGCTTAGTCCCATATGGCTACACCTTC.

This clone has a single count. CDR3 DNA: TGTGCCAGCAGCTTGTTTTCCAGCGGGAGGTTGGGCGGTACGCAGTATTTT. It specifies CASSLFSSGRLGGTQYF. The rearrangement joins TRBV5-4 to TRBJ2-3, with 9 nucleotides matching TRBD2. Germline CDR1 and CDR2: SGHNT and YYREEE (reference sequence). V dropped 1 base and J dropped 8; count of bases not matched to a gene: 14. This CDR3 has 17 residues.

The rearrangement joins TRBV27 to TRBJ2-5; no firm D call. Germline V lookup: CDR1 MNHEY, CDR2 SMNVEV (reference sequence). The CDR3 runs to 17 residues. Trimming cost V 3 bases and J 2 bases, with 19 bases left between them. The CDR3 coding sequence is TGTGCCAGCAGTTTCCCCCTCGGCAGGTTCCAACAAGAGACCCAGTACTTC. This codes for CASSFPLGRFQQETQYF.